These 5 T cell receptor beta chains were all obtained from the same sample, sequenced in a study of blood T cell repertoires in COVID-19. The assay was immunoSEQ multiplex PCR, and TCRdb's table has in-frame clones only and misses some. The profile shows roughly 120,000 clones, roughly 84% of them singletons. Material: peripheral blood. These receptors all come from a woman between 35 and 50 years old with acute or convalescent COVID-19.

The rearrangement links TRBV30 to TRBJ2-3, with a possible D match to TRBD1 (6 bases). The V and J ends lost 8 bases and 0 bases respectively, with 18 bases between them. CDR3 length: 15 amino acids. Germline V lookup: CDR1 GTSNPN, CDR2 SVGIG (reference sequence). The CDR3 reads CAGMTGSFSTDTQYF. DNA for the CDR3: TGTGCCGGGATGACAGGAAGCTTTAGCACAGATACGCAGTATTTT.

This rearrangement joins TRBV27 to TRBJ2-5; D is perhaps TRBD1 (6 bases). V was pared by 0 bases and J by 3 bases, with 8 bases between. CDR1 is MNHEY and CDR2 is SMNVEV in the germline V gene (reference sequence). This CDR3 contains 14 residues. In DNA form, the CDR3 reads TGTGCCAGCAGTTTATCGCACAGGGAAGAGACCCAGTACTTC. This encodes CASSLSHREETQYF.

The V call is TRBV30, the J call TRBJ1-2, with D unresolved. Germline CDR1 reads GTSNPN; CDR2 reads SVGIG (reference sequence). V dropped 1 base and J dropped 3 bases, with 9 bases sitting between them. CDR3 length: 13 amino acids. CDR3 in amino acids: CAWSDRGYYGYTF. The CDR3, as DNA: TGTGCCTGGAGTGATCGCGGGTACTATGGCTACACCTTC.

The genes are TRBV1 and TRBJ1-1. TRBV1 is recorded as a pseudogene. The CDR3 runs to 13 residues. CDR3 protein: CTSMGGGGTEAFF. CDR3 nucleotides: TGCACCAGCATGGGGGGAGGGGGCACTGAAGCTTTCTTT.

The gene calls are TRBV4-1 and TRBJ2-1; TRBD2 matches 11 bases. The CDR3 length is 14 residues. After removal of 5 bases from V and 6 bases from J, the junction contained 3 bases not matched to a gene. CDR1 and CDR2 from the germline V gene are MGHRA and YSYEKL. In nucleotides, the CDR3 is TGCGCCAGCAGCACTGGGACTAGCGGCAATGAGCAGTTCTTC. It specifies CASSTGTSGNEQFF.